One and the same sample provided the 15 T cell receptor beta chains below, sequenced in a study of cytomegalovirus exposure and HLA in healthy donors. The method was immunoSEQ multiplex PCR; TCRdb's version includes in-frame clones alone and lacks a portion of them. The sample yields more than 100,000 clones, more than 70% seen once. The specimen was PBMCs. Receptor source: a man younger than 45 in good health and CMV-seronegative.

DNA for the CDR3: TGTGCCAGCAGCTTAGGTACCCGGGGAACAGATACGCAGTATTTT. This codes for CASSLGTRGTDTQYF. The rearrangement links TRBV11-3 to TRBJ2-3; TRBD2 is a possible D gene (5 bases). Germline lookup yields CDR1 SGHNT and CDR2 YENEEA. The CDR3 totals 15 residues. Deletions cut 1 base from V and 3 bases from J, with 11 bases between.

The chain's CDR3 is CASSYSPGSNTGELFF. The CDR3 DNA reads as TGTGCCAGCAGTTACTCACCAGGATCGAACACCGGGGAGCTGTTTTTT. This chain links TRBV6-5 with TRBJ2-2; the D is unclear. Per the germline V gene, CDR1 is MNHEY and CDR2 is SVGAGI. The germline V and J ends were trimmed by 0 bases and 0 bases, with 8 bases remaining between them. The CDR3 loop spans 16 amino acids.

The V and J genes are TRBV6-1 and TRBJ2-6; D unclear. The germline gives CDR1 MNHNS, CDR2 SASEGT. Trimming stripped 4 bases from V and 12 bases from J, with 4 bases between. The length of the CDR3 is 10 residues. CDR3 bases: TGTGCCAGCAGTGTATCCGTCCTGACTTTC. This sequence encodes CASSVSVLTF.

This sequence joins TRBV27 and TRBJ2-1, with TRBD2 identical over 11 bases. Trimming removed 5 bases from V and 10 bases from J; junction bases left unmatched: 7. The CDR3 runs to 14 residues. CDR1 and CDR2 from the germline V gene are MNHEY and SMNVEV (reference sequence). Here the CDR3 reads CASSLLAGEWEQFF. CDR3 nucleotide sequence: TGTGCCAGCAGTCTACTAGCGGGAGAGTGGGAGCAGTTCTTC.

The J gene is TRBJ1-2, the V gene TRBV5-4, with a possible D match to TRBD1 (6 bases). The length of the CDR3 is 15 residues. Germline V gives CDR1 SGHNT, CDR2 YYREEE (reference sequence). V was cut by 3 bases and J by 1 base, with 13 bases left in between. DNA of the CDR3: TGTGCCAGCAGCTCCGGACAGTCCGTTAACTATGGCTACACCTTC. It yields the protein CASSSGQSVNYGYTF.

This clone is a singleton in its sample. This sample also contains other DNA sequences that code for the same CDR3. The J gene is TRBJ2-1, the V gene TRBV6-4; 8 bases align to TRBD2. Germline V gene lookup returns CDR1 MRHNA and CDR2 SNTAGT. There are 15 residues in the CDR3. The V segment lost 0 bases and the J segment 4 bases; nucleotides outside the gene matches: 2. This CDR3 reads CASSDSSGSYNEQFF. The DNA for the CDR3 is TGTGCCAGCAGTGACTCCAGCGGGAGTTACAATGAGCAGTTCTTC.

The chain couples TRBV2 to TRBJ1-1; the match to TRBD1 covers 8 bases. CDR3 length: 12 amino acids. V shed 4 bases, J shed 10 bases, and the junction held 5 bases outside the gene matches. Per the germline V gene, CDR1 is SNHLY and CDR2 is FYNNEI. CDR3 region: CASSGQGAVAFF. The CDR3 nucleotides read TGTGCCAGCAGTGGGCAGGGGGCAGTAGCTTTCTTT.

The chain links TRBV6-5 to TRBJ1-2; possible D gene TRBD1, 5 bases. The CDR3 consists of 14 residues. Germline CDR1 is MNHEY and CDR2 is SVGAGI. Trimming took 6 bases from V and 8 from J, leaving 19 bases between them. The CDR3 DNA follows: TGTGCCAGCAGAGCCACCGGGACTCGAGGGGGCTACACCTTC. It yields the protein CASRATGTRGGYTF.

This clone has only one observation. This chain links TRBV6-7 with TRBJ2-7, with no clear D. TRBV6-7 is labeled an ORF, and its function is uncertain. Deletions cut 6 bases from V and 0 bases from J, with 15 bases between. There are 15 residues in the CDR3. The CDR3 DNA follows: TGTGCCAGCAGCCTTCAGACTTGTTACTCCTACGAGCAGTACTTC. This sequence encodes CASSLQTCYSYEQYF.

The V gene is TRBV10-3, the J gene TRBJ1-2, with 7 bases matching TRBD1. This CDR3 contains 12 residues. Looked up from germline, CDR1 is ENHRY and CDR2 is SYGVKD. V shed 4 bases and J 5 bases; nucleotides not matched to a gene: 1. This chain's CDR3 is CAISGQGYGYTF. CDR3 nucleotide sequence: TGTGCCATCAGTGGACAGGGTTATGGCTACACCTTC.

The chain recombines TRBV7-3 with TRBJ2-5; 7 bases map to TRBD2. The CDR3 loop spans 15 amino acids. V was clipped by 2 bases and J by 5 bases; unmatched bases: 8. CDR1 SGHTA and CDR2 FQGTGA come from the germline V gene. The CDR3 sequence: CASSLQAGDTETQYF. In DNA form, the CDR3 reads TGTGCCAGCAGCTTACAGGCGGGAGATACGGAGACCCAGTACTTC.

J is TRBJ2-7 and V is TRBV9; perhaps TRBD2 as D (7 bases). This CDR3 region has 14 residues. Germline CDR1 is SGDLS and CDR2 is YYNGEE. V dropped 4 bases and J dropped 1 base, with 12 bases sitting between them. The DNA of the CDR3 is TGTGCCAGCAGCCCCGGGGGGCCGTCCTACGAGCAGTACTTC. It specifies CASSPGGPSYEQYF.

V is TRBV7-2 and J is TRBJ2-7; D is uncertain. This CDR3 contains 14 residues. The germline V and J ends were trimmed by 5 bases and 1 base, with 12 bases remaining between them. Germline-derived CDR1 and CDR2 are SGHTA and FQGNSA. The chain's CDR3 is CASSREEHSYEQYF. As DNA, the CDR3 is TGTGCCAGCAGCCGAGAGGAACATTCCTACGAGCAGTACTTC.

This chain uses TRBV19 with TRBJ2-7, with TRBD2 matching over 10 bases. V dropped 5 bases and J dropped 7; count of bases not matched to a gene: 8. This CDR3 region has 14 residues. Germline assignment: CDR1 LNHDA and CDR2 SQIVND (reference sequence). For the CDR3, the DNA is TGTGCCAGTAGTGCTAGCGGGAGCTCTCTGGAGCAGTACTTC. Its protein is CASSASGSSLEQYF.

J is TRBJ2-7 and V is TRBV7-2, with 9 bases identical to TRBD1. The CDR3 has 16 residues. The V gene's germline CDR1 is SGHTA and CDR2 FQGNSA. Unmatched junction bases numbered 7, after V lost 0 bases and J lost 4 bases. The CDR3 coding sequence is TGTGCCAGCAGCTTAGCCCAGGACAGGGGAACGTACGAGCAGTACTTC. This gives the protein CASSLAQDRGTYEQYF.